Listed here are 3 T cell receptor beta chains from one sample, sequenced in a study of T-cell reconstitution after alpha-beta-depleted transplantation in children. The TCRbeta library incorporated unique molecular identifiers. TCRdb called the PCR reads again in MiXCR, with one record for every CDR3 protein. The table records 450,000 to 600,000 distinct CDR3 sequences, approximately 29% of them present only once. Source: PBMCs from the stem cell graft donor, taken from the stem cell graft. The receptors derive from a human donor who donated a stem cell graft to a child with aplastic anemia.

This chain connects TRBV7-3 to TRBJ2-1, with D tentatively TRBD2 (6 bases). This CDR3 is built from 15 residues. Trimming left V 5 bases short and J 6 bases short, with 17 bases between. The germline V gene has CDR1 SGHTA and CDR2 FQGTGA. The CDR3 sequence is CASSPGGAGLNEQFF. As DNA, the CDR3 is TGTGCCAGCAGCCCCGGAGGTGCGGGACTCAATGAGCAGTTCTTC.

The rearrangement links TRBV12-3 or TRBV12-4 to TRBJ1-5, with D unclear. The CDR3 is 17 amino acids. Trimming took 3 bases from V and 5 from J, leaving 20 bases between them. The CDR3 reads CASSLFQETPKDQPQHF. The CDR3, as DNA: TGTGCCAGCAGTTTGTTCCAGGAGACACCCAAGGATCAGCCCCAGCATTTT.

V usage is TRBV2 and J usage is TRBJ2-2; possible D gene TRBD2, 5 bases. Germline loops: CDR1 SNHLY, CDR2 FYNNEI. CDR3 length equals 13 residues. Between the trimmed V and J ends, which lost 6 bases and 2 bases, there was a span of 7 bases. The CDR3 region is CASRADNTGELFF. The CDR3 DNA follows: TGTGCCAGCAGAGCGGACAACACCGGGGAGCTGTTTTTT.